This entry lists 6 T cell receptor beta chains sequenced from one sample in a study of blood T cell repertoires in COVID-19. The repertoire was sequenced with immunoSEQ multiplex PCR; TCRdb's copy has only in-frame clones and lacks some. This sample yields some 220,000 clones, of which around 85% are seen a single time; about 3.1% belongs to the top ten. The sample taken for sequencing was PBMCs or T cells enriched from blood (not recorded which). These receptors all come from a woman aged 45-59 years in a cohort exposed to, infected with or recovered from COVID-19 (not recorded which).

The chain combines TRBV2 with TRBJ1-5; possibly TRBD1 for D (6 bases). Per the germline V gene, CDR1 is SNHLY and CDR2 is FYNNEI. This CDR3 has 16 residues. With 6 bases removed from V and 2 bases from J, the gap between germline ends came to 17 bases. The CDR3 reads CASSLDRPVGNQPQHF. The CDR3 region has the DNA TGTGCCAGCAGCCTCGACAGGCCCGTTGGCAATCAGCCCCAGCATTTT. The full variable domain, completed using reference TRBV2 and TRBJ1-5, is EPEVTQTPSHQVTQMGQEVILRCVPISNHLYFYWYRQILGQKVEFLVSFYNNEISEKSEIFDDQFSVERPDGSNFTLKIRSTKLEDSAMYFCASSLDRPVGNQPQHFGDGTRLSIL.

The J gene is TRBJ1-5, the V gene TRBV6-5; D ambiguous. The CDR3 is 13 residues long. Germline V CDR1 and CDR2: MNHEY, SVGAGI. V lost 7 bases and J lost 0, with 7 bases in between. The CDR3 DNA sequence: TGTGCCAGCATCAACTATAGCAATCAGCCCCAGCATTTT. Residues: CASINYSNQPQHF.

A single count supports this clone. The J gene is TRBJ1-5, the V gene TRBV2; maybe TRBD1 (5 bases). Trimming shortened V by 8 bases and J by 7 bases, and 9 bases separated the two germline ends. The CDR3 contains 11 residues. Germline V gives CDR1 SNHLY, CDR2 FYNNEI. CDR3 amino acids: CASGREQPQHF. CDR3 nucleotide sequence: TGTGCCAGCGGCAGGGAACAGCCCCAGCATTTT.

CDR3 DNA: TGTGCAAGTCGCTTAGCTTTCCTCTCAACAGGACAGAACAGAAACACCATATATTTT. This translates into CASRLAFLSTGQNRNTIYF. J is TRBJ1-3 and V is TRBV12-2; TRBD1, the table's D call, lacks a check against the DNA. TRBV12-2 has pseudogene status. CDR3 length equals 19 residues.

The CDR3 coding sequence is TGCGCCAGCAGCTTGGGACAGTTTTTGGATTCACCCCTCCACTTT. Amino acid sequence: CASSLGQFLDSPLHF. The chain has TRBV5-1 and TRBJ1-6; TRBD1 is a possible D gene (5 bases). Germline V gene data show CDR1 as SGHRS and CDR2 as YFSETQ. The V end lost 0 bases, the J end lost 8 bases, and 12 bases lay between the germline ends. This CDR3 is 15 amino acids long.

V and J are TRBV2 and TRBJ1-1; a possible D gene is TRBD1 (5 bases). The CDR3 runs to 14 residues. V shed 6 bases and J shed 6 bases, with 17 bases lying between them. CDR1 is SNHLY, CDR2 FYNNEI, per germline. The CDR3: CASSNLGGGAEAFF. In DNA form, the CDR3 reads TGTGCCAGCAGCAACCTCGGGGGTGGGGCTGAAGCTTTCTTT.